These 16 T cell receptor beta chains were all obtained from the same sample, sequenced in a study of T-cell memory formation after mild COVID-19. TCRdb passed the 5' RACE reads through MiXCR, listing each CDR3 protein once. The sample lists some 320,000 distinct CDR3 sequences; roughly 15% were seen once. Sequencing was done on a sample of PBMCs or a T cell subset sorted from them (not recorded which). The receptors originated from a man younger than 30 who had mild COVID-19 (a few samples of this study predate the infection). Cell type and time point are not known.

In this sample, this clonotype turned up a few times. The chain recombines TRBV10-2 with TRBJ2-7; D is possibly TRBD1 (5 bases). Deletions cut 6 bases from V and 3 bases from J, with 9 bases between. Germline V lookup: CDR1 WSHSY, CDR2 SAAADI. CDR3 size: 12 residues. The CDR3 DNA is TGCGCCAGCAGAGCGACAGTCTACGAGCAGTACTTC. Encoded protein: CASRATVYEQYF.

This clonotype was recorded at least ten times. This rearrangement joins TRBV18 to TRBJ2-7; TRBD1 might be the D (7 bases). CDR3 length equals 15 residues. Germline CDR1 KGHSH, CDR2 LQKENI. The V and J ends lost 2 bases and 3 bases respectively, with 14 bases between them. The CDR3 sequence: CASSPGQGGFYEQYV. CDR3 coding DNA: TGTGCCAGCTCACCAGGGCAGGGGGGCTTCTACGAGCAGTACGTC.

The chain combines TRBV5-1 with TRBJ1-1, with D possibly TRBD1 on 5 matching bases. V was clipped by 3 bases and J by 1 base, with 16 bases between them. The CDR3 extends over 16 amino acids. Germline CDR1 and CDR2: SGHRS and YFSETQ. This CDR3 is CASSSANGRGNTEAFF. The CDR3 nucleotides read TGCGCCAGCAGCTCTGCGAACGGAAGGGGGAACACTGAAGCTTTCTTT.

This clonotype was seen only a few times. J is TRBJ2-7 and V is TRBV7-9; TRBD2 matches 12 bases. Germline trimming cut 5 bases from V and 1 base from J; bases unmatched to any gene: 15. CDR3 size: 19 residues. Germline V gives CDR1 SEHNR, CDR2 FQNEAQ (reference sequence). The chain's CDR3 is CASSPRTSGVHKKSYEQYV. The CDR3 DNA reads TGTGCCAGCAGCCCCCGGACTAGCGGGGTTCATAAAAAGTCCTACGAGCAGTACGTC.

Notes on this clonotype: This may come from a read error, since a much larger clone is one base off. V is TRBV5-8 and J is TRBJ2-5, with 7 bases fitting TRBD2. V gave up 3 bases and J gave up 3 bases; unmatched junction bases: 2. Germline CDR1 reads SGHTS; CDR2 reads YDEGEE. The CDR3 is 13 residues long. CDR3 nucleotides: TGTGCCAGCAGCTGGGGAGGGAAAGAGACCCAGTACTTC. It codes for CASSWGGKETQYF.

The chain links TRBV28 to TRBJ2-1; D may be TRBD1 (7 bases). The CDR3 has 13 amino acids. Deletions cut 8 bases from V and 4 bases from J, with 12 bases between. In germline, CDR1 is MDHEN, CDR2 SYDVKM. The CDR3 region has the DNA TGTGCCAGCCAGTCAGGGGGGTACAATGAGCAGTTCTTC. Amino acids: CASQSGGYNEQFF.

The sample holds many counts of this clonotype. The J gene is TRBJ2-1, the V gene TRBV5-1, with D possibly TRBD1 on 7 matching bases. Germline loops: CDR1 SGHRS, CDR2 YFSETQ. The CDR3 is 15 residues long. Trimming removed 0 bases from V and 5 bases from J, with 12 bases in between. The CDR3 spells CASSLGGTADNEQFF. The CDR3 bases are TGCGCCAGCAGCTTGGGCGGGACAGCGGACAATGAGCAGTTCTTC.

This CDR3 reads CATSDGPGELFF. The CDR3 nucleotides read TGTGCCACCAGTGACGGCCCCGGGGAGCTGTTTTTT. The V call is TRBV24-1, the J call TRBJ2-2, with unresolved D. Trimming stripped 4 bases from V and 6 bases from J, with 5 bases between. Germline V gene lookup returns CDR1 KGHDR and CDR2 SFDVKD. This CDR3 spans 12 amino acids.

J is TRBJ1-4 and V is TRBV4-2, with D perhaps TRBD1 (6 bases). Germline V gives CDR1 LGHNA, CDR2 YNFKEQ. This CDR3 contains 15 residues. Between the trimmed V and J ends, which lost 3 bases and 5 bases, there was a span of 13 bases. The CDR3, as DNA: TGTGCCAGCAGCCAGCCCGACAGGCTGAATGAAAAACTGTTTTTT. Translating gives CASSQPDRLNEKLFF.

The chain carries TRBV6-4 and TRBJ1-4, with no clear D. The V and J ends lost 3 bases and 0 bases respectively, with 8 bases between them. CDR1 and CDR2 (germline): MRHNA, SNTAGT. The CDR3 covers 15 residues. CDR3: CASSEGSSTNEKLFF. The CDR3 nucleotides read TGTGCCAGCAGTGAGGGCAGTTCAACTAATGAAAAACTGTTTTTT.

This rearrangement joins TRBV7-3 to TRBJ2-1; TRBD2 matches at 9 bases. This CDR3 is 15 amino acids long. V was pared by 2 bases and J by 8 bases, with 7 bases of the junction left unmatched. Germline V CDR1 and CDR2: SGHTA, FQGTGA. The CDR3 spells CASSLGLAGIYEQFF. The CDR3 nucleotides are TGTGCCAGCAGCTTAGGGCTAGCGGGGATCTATGAGCAGTTCTTC.

The chain carries TRBV19 and TRBJ1-2, with TRBD1 as a possible D gene (6 bases). V lost 9 bases, J lost 5 bases, and 16 bases lay in between. Germline V gives CDR1 LNHDA, CDR2 SQIVND (reference sequence). This CDR3 spans 13 amino acids. CDR3 in DNA: TGTGCCAGCTCTATGGACAGATTTTATGGCTACACCTTC. It encodes CASSMDRFYGYTF. The full variable domain, in which reference TRBV19 and TRBJ1-2 provide the parts outside the CDR3, is DGGITQSPKYLFRKEGQNVTLSCEQNLNHDAMYWYRQDPGQGLRLIYYSQIVNDFQKGDIAEGYSVSREKKESFPLTVTSAQKNPTAFYLCASSMDRFYGYTFGSGTRLTVV.

The chain carries TRBV6-5 and TRBJ2-1, with 9 positions matching TRBD1. J was trimmed by 9 bases and V by 4 bases; bases with no gene match: 10. The CDR3 runs to 15 residues. CDR1 MNHEY and CDR2 SVGAGI come from the germline V gene. The CDR3 loop reads CASSWADRGYAEQFF. The CDR3 bases are TGTGCCAGCAGTTGGGCAGACAGGGGGTATGCTGAGCAGTTCTTC.

The chain carries TRBV12-3 or TRBV12-4 and TRBJ2-7; D possibly uses TRBD1 or TRBD2 (6 bases each). Trimming pared 7 bases from V and 7 bases from J, leaving 17 bases between. This CDR3 contains 13 residues. CDR3 loop: CASNNGGSVEQYF. The CDR3 DNA reads as TGTGCCAGCAATAACGGGGGCTCTGTGGAGCAGTACTTC.

This rearrangement joins TRBV5-1 to TRBJ1-4; D not resolved. The CDR3 has 15 amino acids. V dropped 4 bases and J dropped 8 bases, with 18 bases sitting between them. CDR1 and CDR2 from the germline V gene are SGHRS and YFSETQ. The CDR3 region is CASSAGTIAEEKLFF. Here the CDR3 DNA reads TGCGCCAGCAGCGCGGGAACGATTGCGGAAGAAAAACTGTTTTTT.

This clonotype was found a few times. The gene calls are TRBV29-1 and TRBJ2-3; TRBD1 matches at 12 bases. The CDR3 is 13 residues long. Unmatched junction bases numbered 3, after V lost 6 bases and J lost 5 bases. Germline V gene lookup returns CDR1 SQVTM and CDR2 ANQGSEA. CDR3 in amino acids: CSVGTGGKDTQYF. The CDR3 DNA reads TGCAGCGTGGGGACAGGGGGCAAAGATACGCAGTATTTT.